The 15 T cell receptor beta chains below were found in one sample sequenced in a study of control samples from healthy donors and cancer patients. Measured with immunoSEQ multiplex PCR; TCRdb has only the in-frame clones, and not every one. In the table there are tens of thousands of clones, roughly 89% of which are singletons. Input material: PBMCs. All receptors come from a man aged 45-65 years with lung cancer.

This clone was recorded once. This chain uses TRBV2 with TRBJ2-7; the D gene is possibly TRBD1 (6 bases). V was cut by 5 bases and J by 6 bases, with 11 bases left in between. CDR3 length: 12 amino acids. Germline V gene sequence: CDR1 SNHLY, CDR2 FYNNEI. The CDR3 DNA sequence: TGTGCCAGCAGTCTTGACAGGCGCGAGCAGTACTTC. It is translated as CASSLDRREQYF.

The chain joins TRBV7-8 to TRBJ2-2; D may be TRBD2 (6 bases). With 0 bases removed from V and 6 bases from J, the gap between germline ends came to 8 bases. The CDR3 is 14 amino acids. The V gene's germline CDR1 is SGHVS and CDR2 FQNEAQ. This CDR3 is CASSLAPSAGELFF. The CDR3 bases are TGTGCCAGCAGCTTAGCGCCTAGCGCCGGGGAGCTGTTTTTT.

The genes are TRBV19 and TRBJ1-5, with D possibly TRBD1 on 5 matching bases. The CDR3 length is 17 residues. V was cut by 1 base and J by 3 bases, with 16 bases left in between. Germline V gene data show CDR1 as LNHDA and CDR2 as SQIVND (reference sequence). The CDR3 DNA follows: TGTGCCAGTAGTATAGCCCGGGACCGACCTTTCAATCAGCCCCAGCATTTT. Its translation: CASSIARDRPFNQPQHF.

The V gene is TRBV10-3, the J gene TRBJ2-1; D unclear. Germline V gene sequence: CDR1 ENHRY, CDR2 SYGVKD. The V end was cut by 4 bases, the J end by 6 bases, with 13 bases between. The CDR3 runs 14 residues. The CDR3 spells CAISGADATNEQFF. As DNA, the CDR3 is TGTGCCATCAGTGGTGCGGACGCTACCAATGAGCAGTTCTTC.

The chain combines TRBV6-6 with TRBJ1-5, with D perhaps TRBD1 (6 bases). Trimming took off 7 bases at V and 4 bases at J, with 11 bases between the two ends. CDR1 MNHNY and CDR2 SVGAGI come from the germline V gene (reference sequence). The CDR3 is 13 amino acids. The CDR3 nucleotides are TGTGCCAGCACTTCCGGGACAAATCAGCCCCAGCATTTT. Encoded protein: CASTSGTNQPQHF.

V is TRBV7-2 and J is TRBJ1-4; D is possibly TRBD1 (5 bases). This CDR3 is 15 amino acids long. In germline, CDR1 is SGHTA, CDR2 FQGNSA. V lost 5 bases, J lost 4 bases, and 14 bases lay in between. In DNA, the CDR3 is TGTGCCAGCAGCCCACTGGGGGGAATTAATGAAAAACTGTTTTTT. It encodes CASSPLGGINEKLFF.

This chain connects TRBV11-2 to TRBJ2-7; D possibly corresponds to TRBD2 (6 bases). Germline values: CDR1 SGHAT, CDR2 FQNNGV. V was clipped by 3 bases and J by 6 bases, with 18 bases between them. The CDR3 runs to 15 residues. CDR3 sequence: CASSFSYIGSLEQYF. The CDR3 DNA reads as TGTGCCAGCAGCTTTAGTTATATCGGGAGTCTCGAGCAGTACTTC.

The rearrangement links TRBV4-3 to TRBJ1-4; 8 bases are shared with TRBD1. Germline CDR1 is LGHNA and CDR2 is YSLEER. There are 14 residues in the CDR3. V dropped 3 bases and J dropped 13; count of bases not matched to a gene: 10. The CDR3 loop reads CASSHGRTGLGLFF. The DNA for the CDR3 is TGCGCCAGCAGCCACGGAAGGACAGGGTTGGGACTGTTTTTT.

The rearrangement links TRBV6-1 to TRBJ2-5; a possible D gene is TRBD2 (7 bases). Trimming removed 3 bases from V and 5 bases from J, with 13 bases in between. The CDR3 sequence is 14 residues long. Germline V CDR1 and CDR2: MNHNS, SASEGT. CDR3 coding DNA: TGTGCCAGCAGTGAGCCGGGGGGCGGGGAGACCCAGTACTTC. Translating gives CASSEPGGGETQYF.

Here the CDR3 reads CASSRVTGDNSPLHF. DNA for the CDR3: TGCGCCAGCAGCCGAGTCACAGGGGATAATTCACCCCTCCACTTT. The chain uses TRBV4-1 and TRBJ1-6; the match to TRBD1 covers 7 bases. After removal of 4 bases from V and 5 bases from J, the junction contained 5 bases not matched to a gene. The CDR3 runs to 15 residues. CDR1 MGHRA and CDR2 YSYEKL come from the germline V gene.

The rearrangement joins TRBV18 to TRBJ2-7; D is tentatively TRBD1 or TRBD2 (5 bases each). Trimming shortened V by 3 bases and J by 0 bases, and 9 bases separated the two germline ends. The CDR3 runs 14 residues. In germline, CDR1 is KGHSH, CDR2 LQKENI. CDR3 DNA: TGTGCCAGCTCACCTAATGGGGGCTCCTACGAGCAGTACTTC. Its translation: CASSPNGGSYEQYF.

The gene calls are TRBV6-2 or TRBV6-3 and TRBJ2-2, with 13 positions matching TRBD2. The CDR3 covers 18 residues. The V and J ends lost 7 bases and 6 bases, in that order; junction bases with no gene match: 14. CDR1 and CDR2 from the germline V gene are MNHEY and SVGEGT. The CDR3 sequence is CASTPLAGGPVFSGELFF. The CDR3 DNA sequence: TGTGCCAGCACCCCACTAGCGGGGGGGCCGGTGTTTTCCGGGGAGCTGTTTTTT.

This chain connects TRBV29-1 to TRBJ2-3, with D uncertain. The CDR3 has 15 residues. Germline CDR1 SQVTM, CDR2 ANQGSEA. V lost 5 bases and J lost 2, with 17 bases in between. This CDR3 is CSVSIRALSTDTQYF. CDR3 DNA sequence: TGCAGCGTTTCGATTCGGGCCCTCTCCACAGATACGCAGTATTTT.

V is TRBV7-9 and J is TRBJ2-2, with D possibly matching TRBD1 (6 bases). This CDR3 has 18 residues. Germline values: CDR1 SEHNR, CDR2 FQNEAQ (reference sequence). The V and J ends lost 1 base and 0 bases respectively, with 15 bases between them. CDR3 region: CASSLGGLRTANTGELFF. The CDR3 coding sequence is TGTGCCAGCAGCTTAGGAGGGTTAAGGACAGCGAACACCGGGGAGCTGTTTTTT. The full variable domain, completed using reference TRBV7-9 and TRBJ2-2, is DTGVSQNPRHKITKRGQNVTFRCDPISEHNRLYWYRQTLGQGPEFLTYFQNEAQLEKSRLLSDRFSAERPKGSFSTLEIQRTEQGDSAMYLCASSLGGLRTANTGELFFGEGSRLTVL.

The V and J genes are TRBV5-4 and TRBJ2-1, with TRBD2 as a possible D gene (5 bases). CDR1 SGHNT and CDR2 YYREEE come from the germline V gene (reference sequence). The V end was cut by 0 bases, the J end by 0 bases, with 10 bases between. The CDR3 extends over 16 amino acids. CDR3 in DNA: TGTGCCAGCAGCTTGGCCGCAACTAGCTCCTACAATGAGCAGTTCTTC. Amino acids: CASSLAATSSYNEQFF.